These 3 T cell receptor beta chains came from one sample sequenced in a study of T cell changes during pregnancy in multiple sclerosis. Only in-frame clones appear in the TCRdb table, and some are missing; sequencing was by immunoSEQ multiplex PCR. In the table there are about 26,000 clones, 75% to 90% of which are singletons. Here the sequenced sample was CD8+ T cells from peripheral blood mononuclear cells, taken in the second trimester of pregnancy. Receptors originate from a female donor with multiple sclerosis, enrolled in a pregnancy study.

This clone was found once. The gene calls are TRBV7-9 and TRBJ2-7; 7 bases match TRBD2. With V trimmed by 4 bases and J by 0 bases, 9 bases remained unmatched. From germline, CDR1 is SEHNR and CDR2 FQNEAQ (reference sequence). This CDR3 contains 16 residues. CDR3 in amino acids: CASSSTGGDSSYEQYF. The CDR3 nucleotides read TGTGCCAGCAGCTCCACTGGGGGGGATAGCTCCTACGAGCAGTACTTC.

This chain uses TRBV9 with TRBJ2-3; D gene ambiguous. Germline CDR1 SGDLS, CDR2 YYNGEE. The length of the CDR3 is 15 residues. With 0 bases removed from V and 0 bases from J, the gap between germline ends came to 8 bases. CDR3 coding DNA: TGTGCCAGCAGCGTAGGGGCAGACAGCACAGATACGCAGTATTTT. Protein product: CASSVGADSTDTQYF.

CDR3 bases: TGTGCCAGCAGCTTTGCGGGAGGGTACCAAGAGACCCAGTACTTC. Translation gives CASSFAGGYQETQYF. The V call is TRBV5-4, the J call TRBJ2-5, with 9 bases identical to TRBD2. The CDR3 covers 15 residues. Trimming removed 2 bases from V and 0 bases from J; junction bases left unmatched: 2. The germline CDR1 and CDR2 sequences are SGHNT and YYREEE (reference sequence).